These 26 T cell receptor beta chains came from one sample sequenced in a study of technical replicates of blood from a handful of donors. TCRdb keeps only in-frame clones here, not all; method: immunoSEQ multiplex PCR. The sample records tens of thousands of clones, 80% to 95% being singletons. Material for sequencing was PBMCs. The receptors were sampled from a human donor in good health. Some clones in this sample may be carry-over from other donors' samples.

V usage is TRBV5-1 and J usage is TRBJ2-6; D is ambiguous. The CDR3 spans 15 residues. CDR1 SGHRS and CDR2 YFSETQ come from the germline V gene. Trimming left V 4 bases short and J 0 bases short, with 8 bases between. The CDR3 region is CASSTADSGANVLTF. For the CDR3, the DNA is TGCGCCAGCAGCACCGCAGACTCTGGGGCCAACGTCCTGACTTTC.

The gene calls are TRBV7-2 and TRBJ2-1; TRBD2 matches 9 bases. The ends lost 2 bases at V and 10 bases at J; junction bases unmatched: 6. Germline V gene sequence: CDR1 SGHTA, CDR2 FQGNSA. The CDR3 runs to 14 residues. CDR3 in DNA: TGTGCCAGCAGCTTAAGGCGGGGGGGCCAGGAGCAGTTCTTC. This codes for CASSLRRGGQEQFF.

This rearrangement joins TRBV7-9 to TRBJ1-1; D ambiguous. The V and J ends lost 1 base and 2 bases respectively, with 2 bases between them. The germline V gene encodes CDR1 SEHNR and CDR2 FQNEAQ (reference sequence). This CDR3 spans 12 amino acids. CDR3 region: CASSLVNTEAFF. For the CDR3, the DNA is TGTGCCAGCAGCTTAGTAAACACTGAAGCTTTCTTT. The full variable domain, completed using reference TRBV7-9 and TRBJ1-1, is DTGVSQNPRHKITKRGQNVTFRCDPISEHNRLYWYRQTLGQGPEFLTYFQNEAQLEKSRLLSDRFSAERPKGSFSTLEIQRTEQGDSAMYLCASSLVNTEAFFGQGTRLTVV.

The chain recombines TRBV5-1 with TRBJ2-2; TRBD2 matches at 8 bases. Germline V gene sequence: CDR1 SGHRS, CDR2 YFSETQ. J lost 1 base, V lost 4 bases, and 6 bases had no gene match. The CDR3 runs to 16 residues. The CDR3 is CASSPGSGMNTGELFF. CDR3 coding DNA: TGCGCCAGCAGCCCGGGTAGCGGGATGAACACCGGGGAGCTGTTTTTT.

The V call is TRBV7-2, the J call TRBJ1-1; TRBD1 matches 11 bases. Per germline, CDR1 SGHTA and CDR2 FQGNSA. Trimming removed 5 bases from V and 0 bases from J; junction bases left unmatched: 2. The CDR3 runs to 15 residues. Here the CDR3 DNA reads TGTGCCAGCAGCCCGGGACAGGGGGTGAACACTGAAGCTTTCTTT. Encoded protein: CASSPGQGVNTEAFF.

V and J are TRBV7-9 and TRBJ1-2; 7 positions agree with TRBD1. Trimming at V came to 3 bases and at J to 4 bases, leaving 2 bases not matched to a gene. Germline-derived CDR1 and CDR2 are SEHNR and FQNEAQ (reference sequence). This CDR3 has 13 residues. CDR3 residues: CASSLDRTYGYTF. The CDR3 nucleotides read TGTGCCAGCAGCTTGGACAGGACCTATGGCTACACCTTC.

The chain uses TRBV7-9 and TRBJ1-1; D unclear. CDR3 length: 11 amino acids. Germline-derived CDR1 and CDR2 are SEHNR and FQNEAQ (reference sequence). The CDR3 loop reads CAAGVGTEAFF. In nucleotides, the CDR3 is TGTGCTGCCGGGGTCGGTACTGAAGCTTTCTTT.

The CDR3 region has the DNA TGTGCCACCAGCAGAGACCAGAAATACAATGAGCAGTTCTTC. It encodes CATSRDQKYNEQFF. The gene calls are TRBV15 and TRBJ2-1; D is ambiguous. CDR3 length equals 14 residues. Trimming left V 0 bases short and J 4 bases short, with 7 bases between. Germline V gives CDR1 LNHNV, CDR2 YYDKDF (reference sequence).

The genes are TRBV13 and TRBJ2-7; 7 nucleotides match TRBD1. The CDR3 extends over 15 amino acids. In germline, CDR1 is PRHDT, CDR2 FYEKMQ (reference sequence). J was trimmed by 6 bases and V by 5 bases; bases with no gene match: 13. For the CDR3, the DNA is TGTGCCAGCAGCCCAAAGGCCACAGGGGCCTTCGAGCAGTACTTC. As protein: CASSPKATGAFEQYF.

The CDR3 protein is CAINPSGTSGIRDTQYF. Here the CDR3 DNA reads TGTGCCATCAACCCCTCCGGGACTAGCGGGATTAGAGATACGCAGTATTTT. The rearrangement links TRBV10-3 to TRBJ2-3, with 13 positions matching TRBD2. The CDR3 has 17 residues. In germline, CDR1 is ENHRY, CDR2 SYGVKD. V was pared by 7 bases and J by 5 bases, with 12 bases of the junction left unmatched.

This chain joins TRBV6-5 and TRBJ1-5; 10 bases map to TRBD1. CDR1 and CDR2 (germline): MNHEY, SVGAGI. V dropped 4 bases and J dropped 1; count of bases not matched to a gene: 4. There are 16 residues in the CDR3. The CDR3 loop reads CASSSRTGGSNQPQHF. The DNA of the CDR3 is TGTGCCAGCAGTTCCAGGACAGGGGGAAGCAATCAGCCCCAGCATTTT.

The V gene is TRBV6-5, the J gene TRBJ1-1, with 8 bases fitting TRBD1. The CDR3 spans 15 residues. From germline, CDR1 is MNHEY and CDR2 SVGAGI. V trimming: 8 bases; J trimming: 5 bases; junction bases outside the gene matches: 13. CDR3: CASLSSRGLGTEAFF. The DNA for the CDR3 is TGTGCCAGCCTGTCCTCCAGGGGGCTGGGGACTGAAGCTTTCTTT.

The rearrangement joins TRBV7-2 to TRBJ2-7; 9 bases align to TRBD2. The ends lost 3 bases at V and 4 bases at J; junction bases unmatched: 7. Germline V gene sequence: CDR1 SGHTA, CDR2 FQGNSA. The CDR3 runs to 15 residues. The CDR3 nucleotides read TGTGCCAGCAGCTTTAGACTAGCGGCCGGATACGAGCAGTACTTC. It yields the protein CASSFRLAAGYEQYF.

This rearrangement joins TRBV9 to TRBJ1-1; D might be TRBD1 (5 bases). Trimming stripped 0 bases from V and 4 bases from J, with 16 bases between. Germline CDR1 SGDLS, CDR2 YYNGEE. CDR3 length: 16 residues. CDR3 nucleotide sequence: TGTGCCAGCAGCGTAGGTGCTCTTGGACATGGCACTGAAGCTTTCTTT. This encodes CASSVGALGHGTEAFF.

The rearrangement joins TRBV11-3 to TRBJ2-2; D may be TRBD2 (6 bases). The CDR3 extends over 17 amino acids. The V gene's germline CDR1 is SGHNT and CDR2 YENEEA. The V end lost 6 bases, the J end lost 4 bases, and 21 bases lay between the germline ends. The CDR3 bases are TGTGCCAGCAGTATCCAGACGGGGGAATCGGGCACCGGGGAGCTGTTTTTT. Residues: CASSIQTGESGTGELFF.

The chain recombines TRBV9 with TRBJ1-1; D ambiguous. The CDR3 runs 14 residues. V gave up 0 bases and J gave up 4 bases, with 10 bases separating them. Germline-derived CDR1 and CDR2 are SGDLS and YYNGEE. Written as DNA, the CDR3 is TGTGCCAGCAGCGTAGTTCAGGTCGCCACTGAAGCTTTCTTT. Its protein product is CASSVVQVATEAFF.

The chain employs TRBV4-1 and TRBJ2-7; TRBD1 matches 8 bases. CDR3 length: 15 amino acids. V was clipped by 4 bases and J by 0 bases; unmatched bases: 5. Germline V gene sequence: CDR1 MGHRA, CDR2 YSYEKL. The CDR3: CASSLGQGASYEQYF. The CDR3 DNA reads TGCGCCAGCAGCCTCGGACAGGGTGCCTCCTACGAGCAGTACTTC.

The V and J genes are TRBV13 and TRBJ2-7, with TRBD1 matching 11 bases. The CDR3 loop spans 15 amino acids. Looked up from germline, CDR1 is PRHDT and CDR2 is FYEKMQ (reference sequence). V was clipped by 0 bases and J by 3 bases; unmatched bases: 1. CDR3 region: CASSLGGTGGYEQYF. The DNA of the CDR3 is TGTGCCAGCAGCTTAGGGGGGACAGGGGGCTACGAGCAGTACTTC.

This chain connects TRBV7-9 to TRBJ2-3; D remains ambiguous. Trimming removed 1 base at V and 1 base at J, with 9 bases between. The CDR3 is 15 residues long. Per germline, CDR1 SEHNR and CDR2 FQNEAQ (reference sequence). The CDR3, as DNA: TGTGCCAGCAGCTTAGTCCACGCGGGCACAGATACGCAGTATTTT. As protein: CASSLVHAGTDTQYF. Full variable domain (outside the CDR3, taken from reference TRBV7-9 and TRBJ2-3): DTGVSQNPRHKITKRGQNVTFRCDPISEHNRLYWYRQTLGQGPEFLTYFQNEAQLEKSRLLSDRFSAERPKGSFSTLEIQRTEQGDSAMYLCASSLVHAGTDTQYFGPGTRLTVL.

The gene calls are TRBV5-1 and TRBJ2-7, with a weak D call TRBD1 (6 bases). V shed 2 bases and J shed 1 base, with 10 bases lying between them. CDR1 is SGHRS and CDR2 is YFSETQ in the germline V gene. The CDR3 runs to 14 residues. CDR3 protein: CASSFNDRSYEQYF. The CDR3 DNA reads TGCGCCAGCAGCTTTAACGACAGGTCCTACGAGCAGTACTTC.

The chain couples TRBV4-3 to TRBJ2-7; 7 bases line up with TRBD2. The CDR3 has 16 residues. CDR1 is LGHNA and CDR2 is YSLEER in the germline V gene. V trimming: 0 bases; J trimming: 2 bases; junction bases outside the gene matches: 7. The CDR3 DNA is TGCGCCAGCAGCCAAGACTGGGCGGGAGATACCTACGAGCAGTACTTC. This sequence encodes CASSQDWAGDTYEQYF.

The V and J genes are TRBV4-3 and TRBJ2-7, with 7 positions matching TRBD2. Germline values: CDR1 LGHNA, CDR2 YSLEER. The CDR3 sequence is 13 residues long. The junction had 2 bases not matched to a gene; V was cut back by 3 bases and J by 3 bases. The DNA for the CDR3 is TGCGCCAGCAGCCACGGGAGGAACTACGAGCAGTACTTC. Protein: CASSHGRNYEQYF.

The V and J genes are TRBV7-2 and TRBJ2-1; 13 bases are a match to TRBD2. The CDR3 has 16 residues. Trimming cost V 1 base and J 12 bases; bases outside gene matches: 9. Germline CDR1 SGHTA, CDR2 FQGNSA. CDR3 DNA sequence: TGTGCCAGCAGCTTAGGGGGACTAGCGGGGCCCGCGAGGCAGTTCTTC. Encoded protein: CASSLGGLAGPARQFF.

The genes are TRBV5-4 and TRBJ2-3; 7 bases are shared with TRBD2. CDR1 is SGHNT and CDR2 is YYREEE in the germline V gene (reference sequence). The CDR3 extends over 14 amino acids. V shed 4 bases and J 1 base; nucleotides not matched to a gene: 3. The DNA for the CDR3 is TGTGCCAGCAGCACTAGCGTGGGCACAGATACGCAGTATTTT. Protein sequence: CASSTSVGTDTQYF.

The rearrangement joins TRBV7-9 to TRBJ1-1; no definite D call. V was pared by 1 base and J by 0 bases, with 6 bases between. Germline V CDR1 and CDR2: SEHNR, FQNEAQ (reference sequence). CDR3 length: 14 amino acids. CDR3 in amino acids: CASSLGSVNTEAFF. CDR3 bases: TGTGCCAGCAGCTTAGGTTCAGTGAACACTGAAGCTTTCTTT.

The chain is built from TRBV5-1 and TRBJ1-1; 8 bases fit TRBD1. From germline, CDR1 is SGHRS and CDR2 YFSETQ. The V gene end was trimmed by 4 bases and the J gene end by 0 bases; junction bases not matched to a gene: 2. This CDR3 is built from 14 residues. CDR3: CASSGDRMNTEAFF. The CDR3 DNA sequence: TGCGCCAGCAGCGGGGACAGGATGAACACTGAAGCTTTCTTT.